This T cell receptor (beta chain) came from a study of monozygotic twins with inflammatory bowel disease. Points from the study as a whole: Immunosuppressive treatments were not uniform, and this may have added variability to patient repertoires.

With the 5' RACE reads reprocessed, TCRdb shows one record per CDR3 protein and no DNA. The sample totals around 400,000 distinct CDR3 sequences. No sorting of T cells preceded isolation of total RNA from whole blood. Turning to this clonotype: As yet, its antigen is unknown.

Germline V CDR1 and CDR2: LNHNV, YYDKDF (reference sequence). This CDR3 is built from 15 residues. The sequencing sample was made of blood. V gene TRBV15 combines with J gene TRBJ1-1; TCRdb calls TRBD1, which cannot be checked without DNA. This clonotype originated in a human donor with ulcerative colitis or Crohn's disease, or a healthy co-twin of an affected twin (not recorded which). CDR3 region: CATSRHGQGHTEAFF.